This T cell receptor (beta chain) was captured by sequencing in a study of regulatory dendritic cells for organ transplantation (dated by TCRdb to about 2017). Regarding the research as a whole: The TCRbeta repertoires of sorted naive and memory CD4+ and CD8+ T cells were sequenced before and after allostimulation with regulatory or mature dendritic cells.

A multiplexed two-step PCR with Vbeta-specific forward primers and Jbeta-specific reverse primers was used to amplify the TCRbeta CDR3 regions. Through the immunoSEQ service, TCRbeta libraries were sequenced on an Illumina instrument. The study's own analysis went as follows. V, D and J genes were assigned using IMGT annotation, and counts were corrected for multiplex PCR bias using synthetic CDR3 analogues. In the immunoSEQ Analyzer, repertoire clonality was calculated as one minus the normalized Shannon entropy. Whether a clone counted as expanded was decided by Fisher's exact test with Benjamini-Hochberg false discovery rate control and a two-tailed cutoff of P<0.01. TCRdb obtained this table from immuneACCESS and retained in-frame rearrangements with V and J assigned. These tables miss some clones; where compared with another copy, unresolved V genes account for less than half of the shortfall, and the remainder is unexplained. The V and J calls and clone size are taken from that table; D and trimming were inferred from the DNA. For this sample the table gives some 35,000 clones, of which about 88% were detected only once. The ten largest clonotypes hold under 0.065% of the sample.

FACS was used to sort CD4+ or CD8+ cells into naive T cells (CD45RA+) and memory T cells (CD45RO+). A couple of healthy control subjects provided the T cells used for TCR sequencing. Unstimulated sorted T cell subsets were used as baseline controls for the mixed lymphocyte reactions. Genomic DNA was extracted with the Qiagen DNeasy Blood & Tissue Kit. V trim: 6 bases; J trim: 4 bases; unmatched bases: 11. From its cysteine to its phenylalanine, the CDR3 spans 15 amino acids. Only the CDR3 region is kept as DNA, spanning 45 bases read in frame from base 1. CDR1 MNHEY and CDR2 SMNVEV are derived from the germline V gene (reference sequence). Note on this clone: What antigen it recognizes has not been identified. Base qualities are not provided; no much larger clone lies one nucleotide away.

Results and caveats for the whole study, not just this receptor: The repertoires of naive CD4+ and CD8+ T cells were highly diverse, while memory cell repertoires were less diverse, with memory CD8+ cells being the most oligoclonal. Among the resting subsets, the most alloreactive TCR clonotypes were found in memory CD8+ T cells. In both subjects, allostimulation led to expansion of memory CD8+ clones, though the expansion induced by regulatory dendritic cells appeared to be more limited than that induced by mature dendritic cells. Only two subjects were sequenced, and the authors noted considerable between-individual heterogeneity in the alloreactive memory CD8+ T cell pool.

Recombination connected TRBV27 to TRBJ2-5; the junction holds 7 bases that match TRBD1. Sequencing used naive CD4+ T cells from blood. The cell subset or site label, as the study defines it: CD45RA+ naive T cells. The clonotype comes from a human donor in good health. The CDR3 corresponds to CASSRQGTTRETQYF. In nucleotides, the sequence is TGTGCCAGCAGCCGACAGGGAACCACCAGAGAGACCCAGTACTTC.